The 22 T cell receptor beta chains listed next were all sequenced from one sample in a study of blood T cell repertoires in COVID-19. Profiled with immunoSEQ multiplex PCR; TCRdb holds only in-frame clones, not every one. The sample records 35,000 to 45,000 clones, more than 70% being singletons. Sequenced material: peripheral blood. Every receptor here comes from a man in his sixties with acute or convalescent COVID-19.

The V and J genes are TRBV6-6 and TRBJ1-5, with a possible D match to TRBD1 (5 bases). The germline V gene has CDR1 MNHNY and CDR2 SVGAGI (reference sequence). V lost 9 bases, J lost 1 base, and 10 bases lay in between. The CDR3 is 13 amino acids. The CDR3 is CASRRGSNQPQHF. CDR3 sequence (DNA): TGTGCCAGTAGGAGGGGAAGCAATCAGCCCCAGCATTTT.

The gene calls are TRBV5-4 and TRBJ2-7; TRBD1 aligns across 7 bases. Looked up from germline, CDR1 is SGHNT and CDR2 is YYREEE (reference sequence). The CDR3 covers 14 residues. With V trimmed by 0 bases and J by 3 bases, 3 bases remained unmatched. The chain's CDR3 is CASSLGGQIYEQYF. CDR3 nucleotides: TGTGCCAGCAGCTTGGGGGGACAGATCTACGAGCAGTACTTC.

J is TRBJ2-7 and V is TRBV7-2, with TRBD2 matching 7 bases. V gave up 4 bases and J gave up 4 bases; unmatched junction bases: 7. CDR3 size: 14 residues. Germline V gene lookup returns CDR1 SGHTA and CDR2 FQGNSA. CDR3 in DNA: TGTGCCAGCAGCTACACCGGGACTACGTACGAGCAGTACTTC. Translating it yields CASSYTGTTYEQYF.

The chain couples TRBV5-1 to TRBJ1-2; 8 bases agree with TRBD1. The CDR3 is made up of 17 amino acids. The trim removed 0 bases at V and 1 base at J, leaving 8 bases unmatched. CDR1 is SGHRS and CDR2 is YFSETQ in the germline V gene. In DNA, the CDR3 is TGCGCCAGCAGCTTGGCCCTAAGGGGACAGGATAACTATGGCTACACCTTC. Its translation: CASSLALRGQDNYGYTF.

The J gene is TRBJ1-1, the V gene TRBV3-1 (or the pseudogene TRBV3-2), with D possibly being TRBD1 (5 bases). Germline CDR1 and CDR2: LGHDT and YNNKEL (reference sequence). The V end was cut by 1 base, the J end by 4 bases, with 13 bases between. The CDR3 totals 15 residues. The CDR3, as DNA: TGTGCCAGCAGCCAAGGACGATACGGGGGCACTGAAGCTTTCTTT. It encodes CASSQGRYGGTEAFF.

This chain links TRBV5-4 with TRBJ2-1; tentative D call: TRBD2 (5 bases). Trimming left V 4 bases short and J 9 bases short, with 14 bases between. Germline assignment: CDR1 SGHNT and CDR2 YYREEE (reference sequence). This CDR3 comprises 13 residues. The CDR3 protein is CASSQRTLGEQFF. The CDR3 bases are TGTGCCAGCAGCCAGCGGACCCTCGGTGAGCAGTTCTTC.

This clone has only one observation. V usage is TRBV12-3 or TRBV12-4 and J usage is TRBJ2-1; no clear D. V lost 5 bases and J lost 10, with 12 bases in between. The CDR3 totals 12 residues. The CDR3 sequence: CASSLWKREQFF. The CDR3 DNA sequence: TGTGCCAGCAGTCTATGGAAGAGGGAGCAGTTCTTC.

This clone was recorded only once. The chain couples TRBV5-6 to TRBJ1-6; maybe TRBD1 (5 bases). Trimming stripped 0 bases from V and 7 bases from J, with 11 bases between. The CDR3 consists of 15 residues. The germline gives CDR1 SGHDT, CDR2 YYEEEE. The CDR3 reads CASSLEARQNSPLHF. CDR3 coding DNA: TGTGCCAGCAGCTTGGAAGCCCGACAGAATTCACCCCTCCACTTT.

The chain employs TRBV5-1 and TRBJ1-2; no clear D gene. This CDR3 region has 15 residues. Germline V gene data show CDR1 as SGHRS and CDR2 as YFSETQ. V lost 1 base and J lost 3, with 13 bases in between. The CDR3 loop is CASSLSVAADYGYTF. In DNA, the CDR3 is TGCGCCAGCAGCTTGTCAGTCGCGGCGGACTATGGCTACACCTTC.

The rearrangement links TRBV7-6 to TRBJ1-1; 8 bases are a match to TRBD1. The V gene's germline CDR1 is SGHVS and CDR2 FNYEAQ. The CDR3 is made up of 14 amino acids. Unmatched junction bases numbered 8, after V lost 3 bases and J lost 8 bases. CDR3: CASSLRQGTLEAFF. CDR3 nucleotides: TGTGCCAGCAGCTTGAGACAGGGGACCCTGGAAGCTTTCTTT.

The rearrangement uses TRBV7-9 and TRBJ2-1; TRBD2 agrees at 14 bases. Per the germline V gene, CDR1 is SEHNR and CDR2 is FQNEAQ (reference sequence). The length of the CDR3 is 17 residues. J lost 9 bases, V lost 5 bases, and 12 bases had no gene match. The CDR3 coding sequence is TGTGCCAGCAGCATGTCCCCGGGACTAGCGGGAGTAGGTGAGCAGTTCTTC. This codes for CASSMSPGLAGVGEQFF. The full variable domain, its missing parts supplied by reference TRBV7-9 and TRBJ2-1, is DTGVSQNPRHKITKRGQNVTFRCDPISEHNRLYWYRQTLGQGPEFLTYFQNEAQLEKSRLLSDRFSAERPKGSFSTLEIQRTEQGDSAMYLCASSMSPGLAGVGEQFFGPGTRLTVL.

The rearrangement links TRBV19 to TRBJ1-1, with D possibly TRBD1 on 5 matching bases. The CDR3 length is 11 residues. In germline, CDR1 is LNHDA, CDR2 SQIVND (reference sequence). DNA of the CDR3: TGTGCTTCGGGGGGACGGACTGAAGCTTTCTTT. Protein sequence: CASGGRTEAFF.

The CDR3 is CASGRAGANVLTF. The CDR3 nucleotides read TGTGCCAGCGGGAGGGCTGGGGCCAACGTCCTGACTTTC. This sequence joins TRBV27 and TRBJ2-6, with 7 bases aligning to TRBD2. The CDR3 covers 13 residues. The ends lost 8 bases at V and 2 bases at J; junction bases unmatched: 0. Germline CDR1 is MNHEY and CDR2 is SMNVEV (reference sequence).

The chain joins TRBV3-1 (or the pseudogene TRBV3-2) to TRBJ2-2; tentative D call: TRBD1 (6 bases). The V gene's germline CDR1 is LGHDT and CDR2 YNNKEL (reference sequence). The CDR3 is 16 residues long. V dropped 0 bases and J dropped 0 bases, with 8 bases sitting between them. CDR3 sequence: CASSQDRTANTGELFF. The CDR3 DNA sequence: TGTGCCAGCAGCCAAGACCGGACAGCGAACACCGGGGAGCTGTTTTTT.

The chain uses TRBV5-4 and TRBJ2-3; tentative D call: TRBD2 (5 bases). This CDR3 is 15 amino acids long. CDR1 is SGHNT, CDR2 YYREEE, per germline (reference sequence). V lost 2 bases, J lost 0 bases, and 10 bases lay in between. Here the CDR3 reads CASSLSGDSTDTQYF. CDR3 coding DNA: TGTGCCAGCAGCTTAAGCGGAGATAGCACAGATACGCAGTATTTT.

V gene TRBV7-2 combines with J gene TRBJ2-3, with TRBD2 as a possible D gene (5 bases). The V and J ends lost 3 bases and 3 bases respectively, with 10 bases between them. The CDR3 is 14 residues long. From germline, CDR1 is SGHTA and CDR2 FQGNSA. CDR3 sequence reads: CASSFFPGTDTQYF. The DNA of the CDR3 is TGTGCCAGCAGCTTTTTTCCGGGGACAGATACGCAGTATTTT.

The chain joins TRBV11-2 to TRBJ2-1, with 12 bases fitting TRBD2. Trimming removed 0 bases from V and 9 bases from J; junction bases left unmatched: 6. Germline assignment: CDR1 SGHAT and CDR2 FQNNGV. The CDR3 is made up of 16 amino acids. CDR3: CASSLEELAGGGEQFF. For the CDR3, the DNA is TGTGCCAGCAGCTTAGAAGAACTAGCGGGGGGCGGTGAGCAGTTCTTC.

The CDR3 sequence is CASSLGQANQPQHF. The CDR3 DNA is TGCGCCAGCAGCCTTGGACAGGCAAATCAGCCCCAGCATTTT. This chain links TRBV5-1 with TRBJ1-5, with 7 bases matching TRBD1. V lost 4 bases to trimming and J lost 4 bases; unmatched junction nucleotides: 5. The germline CDR1 and CDR2 sequences are SGHRS and YFSETQ. There are 14 residues in the CDR3.

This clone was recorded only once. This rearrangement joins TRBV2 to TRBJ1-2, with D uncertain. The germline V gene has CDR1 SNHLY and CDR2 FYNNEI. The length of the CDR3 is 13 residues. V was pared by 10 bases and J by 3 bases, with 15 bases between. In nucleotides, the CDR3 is TGTGCCATCCCAATAAGGGAGGACTATGGCTACACCTTC. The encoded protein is CAIPIREDYGYTF.

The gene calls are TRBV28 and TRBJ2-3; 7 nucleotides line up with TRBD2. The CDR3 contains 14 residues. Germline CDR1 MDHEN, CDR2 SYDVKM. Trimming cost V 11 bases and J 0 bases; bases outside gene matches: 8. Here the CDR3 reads CAHSGGLSTDTQYF. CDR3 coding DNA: TGTGCCCACTCGGGGGGACTTAGCACAGATACGCAGTATTTT. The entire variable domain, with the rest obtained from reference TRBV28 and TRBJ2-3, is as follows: DVKVTQSSRYLVKRTGEKVFLECVQDMDHENMFWYRQDPGLGLRLIYFSYDVKMKEKGDIPEGYSVSREKKERFSLILESASTNQTSMYLCAHSGGLSTDTQYFGPGTRLTVL.

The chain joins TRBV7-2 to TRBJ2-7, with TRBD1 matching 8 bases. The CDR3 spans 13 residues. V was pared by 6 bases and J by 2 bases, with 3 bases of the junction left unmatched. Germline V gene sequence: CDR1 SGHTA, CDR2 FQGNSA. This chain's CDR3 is CASRQGGTYEQYF. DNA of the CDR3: TGTGCCAGCAGACAGGGGGGCACCTACGAGCAGTACTTC. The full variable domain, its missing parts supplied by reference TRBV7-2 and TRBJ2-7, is GAGVSQSPSNKVTEKGKDVELRCDPISGHTALYWYRQSLGQGLEFLIYFQGNSAPDKSGLPSDRFSAERTGGSVSTLTIQRTQQEDSAVYLCASRQGGTYEQYFGPGTRLTVT.

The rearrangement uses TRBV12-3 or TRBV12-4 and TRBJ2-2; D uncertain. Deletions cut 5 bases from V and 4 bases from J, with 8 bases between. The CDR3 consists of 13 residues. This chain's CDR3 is CASSRVLTGELFF. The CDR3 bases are TGTGCCAGCAGTCGGGTCCTCACCGGGGAGCTGTTTTTT.